Listed below are T cell receptor beta chains from one sample, sequenced in a study of T cell changes during pregnancy in multiple sclerosis. Measured with immunoSEQ multiplex PCR; TCRdb has only the in-frame clones, and not every one. The sample lists nearly 110,000 clones, roughly 92% occurring once. This material consisted of peripheral blood, taken after pregnancy. All receptors derive from a female donor with multiple sclerosis, enrolled in a pregnancy study. Both conserved end residues are part of each CDR3. The D gene is left open where the match is weak. Some rows have no size entry. The others give once, few or many, or a class for an expanded clone.

J gene: TRBJ2-1; D gene: TRBD2; clone size: -; V gene: TRBV9; CDR3 protein: CASGRAGGSSYNEQFF; CDR3 DNA: TGTGCCAGCGGACGAGCGGGGGGGAGCTCCTACAATGAGCAGTTCTTC
J gene: TRBJ2-7; D gene: TRBD2; clone size: -; V gene: TRBV10-3; CDR3 protein: CAISESPASGRDEQYF; CDR3 DNA: TGTGCCATCAGTGAGTCTCCCGCTAGCGGGAGGGACGAGCAGTACTTC
J gene: TRBJ2-1; D gene: -; clone size: -; V gene: TRBV5-4; CDR3 protein: CASRTDFIDEQFF; CDR3 DNA: TGTGCCAGCAGAACGGACTTTATCGATGAGCAGTTCTTC
J gene: TRBJ2-2; D gene: TRBD1; clone size: -; V gene: TRBV10-1; CDR3 protein: CASSEGGQGSANTGELFF; CDR3 DNA: TGCGCCAGCAGTGAGGGGGGACAGGGGTCCGCGAACACCGGGGAGCTGTTTTTT
J gene: TRBJ2-2; D gene: TRBD2; clone size: -; V gene: TRBV2; CDR3 protein: CASSERAGANTGELFF; CDR3 DNA: TGTGCCAGCAGTGAACGAGCGGGGGCGAACACCGGGGAGCTGTTTTTT
J gene: TRBJ2-7; D gene: -; clone size: -; V gene: TRBV5-8; CDR3 protein: CASSRRGSYEQYF; CDR3 DNA: TGTGCCAGCAGCCGTAGGGGCTCCTACGAGCAGTACTTC
J gene: TRBJ1-1; D gene: TRBD1; clone size: -; V gene: TRBV6-1; CDR3 protein: CASSLTGGRTEAFF; CDR3 DNA: TGTGCCAGCAGCTTAACAGGGGGGAGGACTGAAGCTTTCTTT
J gene: TRBJ2-2; D gene: -; clone size: -; V gene: TRBV7-2; CDR3 protein: CASSLVHGGELFF; CDR3 DNA: TGTGCCAGCAGCTTAGTCCACGGCGGGGAGCTGTTTTTT
J gene: TRBJ2-7; D gene: -; clone size: -; V gene: TRBV20-1; CDR3 protein: CSARGLREQYF; CDR3 DNA: TGCAGTGCTAGAGGTCTACGAGAGCAGTACTTC
J gene: TRBJ2-7; D gene: -; clone size: -; V gene: TRBV6-1; CDR3 protein: CASSVFYEQYF; CDR3 DNA: TGTGCCAGCAGTGTCTTTTACGAGCAGTACTTC
J gene: TRBJ1-1; D gene: -; clone size: -; V gene: TRBV25-1; CDR3 protein: CASSRRGTINTEAFF; CDR3 DNA: TGTGCCAGCAGTCGACGGGGAACGATCAACACTGAAGCTTTCTTT
J gene: TRBJ1-1; D gene: -; clone size: -; V gene: TRBV5-1; CDR3 protein: CASSLVFIGKNTEAFF; CDR3 DNA: TGCGCCAGCAGCTTGGTTTTTATCGGGAAGAACACTGAAGCTTTCTTT
J gene: TRBJ2-7; D gene: -; clone size: -; V gene: TRBV5-4; CDR3 protein: CASRRDSTPYEQYF; CDR3 DNA: TGTGCCAGCAGGCGGGACAGTACTCCCTACGAGCAGTACTTC
J gene: TRBJ1-4; D gene: -; clone size: -; V gene: TRBV27; CDR3 protein: CASRAGMSNEKLFF; CDR3 DNA: TGTGCCAGCCGTGCGGGGATGAGTAATGAAAAACTGTTTTTT
J gene: TRBJ2-7; D gene: -; clone size: once; V gene: TRBV19; CDR3 protein: CASRQGSAYEQYF; CDR3 DNA: TGTGCCAGTAGACAGGGTAGCGCCTACGAGCAGTACTTC
J gene: TRBJ1-2; D gene: -; clone size: -; V gene: TRBV28; CDR3 protein: CASSFRAGPRGGYTF; CDR3 DNA: TGTGCCAGCAGTTTTAGGGCGGGACCTCGAGGAGGCTACACCTTC
J gene: TRBJ2-7; D gene: -; clone size: -; V gene: TRBV28; CDR3 protein: CASSLSQGRVIFEQYF; CDR3 DNA: TGTGCCAGCAGTTTATCTCAGGGCAGGGTAATTTTCGAGCAGTACTTC
J gene: TRBJ2-6; D gene: TRBD1; clone size: -; V gene: TRBV28; CDR3 protein: CAIGQGVLSGANVLTF; CDR3 DNA: TGTGCCATTGGACAGGGGGTCCTCTCTGGGGCCAACGTCCTGACTTTC
J gene: TRBJ2-3; D gene: -; clone size: -; V gene: TRBV4-2; CDR3 protein: CASSQGAGGRSTDTQYF; CDR3 DNA: TGTGCCAGCAGCCAAGGAGCCGGGGGGCGGAGCACAGATACGCAGTATTTT
J gene: TRBJ2-7; D gene: -; clone size: once; V gene: TRBV5-5; CDR3 protein: CASSLVSRHEQYF; CDR3 DNA: TGTGCCAGCAGCTTGGTTTCGAGGCACGAGCAGTACTTC
J gene: TRBJ1-4; D gene: TRBD1; clone size: -; V gene: TRBV6-5; CDR3 protein: CASSLTGGLEKLFF; CDR3 DNA: TGTGCCAGCAGCCTGACAGGGGGCCTTGAAAAACTGTTTTTT
J gene: TRBJ1-4; D gene: -; clone size: -; V gene: TRBV6-4; CDR3 protein: CARTYRKVNEKLFF; CDR3 DNA: TGTGCCAGGACCTACAGAAAAGTTAATGAAAAACTGTTTTTT
J gene: TRBJ1-1; D gene: -; clone size: -; V gene: TRBV5-1; CDR3 protein: CASSFQGKDTEAFF; CDR3 DNA: TGCGCCAGCAGCTTCCAGGGGAAGGACACTGAAGCTTTCTTT
J gene: TRBJ2-1; D gene: TRBD1; clone size: once; V gene: TRBV25-1; CDR3 protein: CASSEWGTGYNEQFF; CDR3 DNA: TGTGCCAGCAGTGAATGGGGGACAGGTTACAATGAGCAGTTCTTC
J gene: TRBJ2-1; D gene: -; clone size: -; V gene: TRBV6-5; CDR3 protein: CASSYSKTPSYNEQFF; CDR3 DNA: TGTGCCAGCAGTTACTCGAAGACTCCTTCCTACAATGAGCAGTTCTTC
J gene: TRBJ1-2; D gene: -; clone size: once; V gene: TRBV7-9; CDR3 protein: CASSLAASTVPYGYTF; CDR3 DNA: TGTGCCAGCAGCTTAGCCGCATCGACAGTACCCTATGGCTACACCTTC
J gene: TRBJ1-4; D gene: -; clone size: -; V gene: TRBV7-7; CDR3 protein: CASSPGGNEKLFF; CDR3 DNA: TGTGCCAGCAGCCCCGGCGGTAATGAAAAACTGTTTTTT
J gene: TRBJ1-5; D gene: -; clone size: -; V gene: TRBV19; CDR3 protein: CASSILSGNNQPQHF; CDR3 DNA: TGTGCCAGTAGTATTTTAAGCGGGAACAATCAGCCCCAGCATTTT
J gene: TRBJ1-5; D gene: -; clone size: -; V gene: TRBV27; CDR3 protein: CASSFGGHNQPQHF; CDR3 DNA: TGTGCCAGCAGTTTCGGGGGTCATAATCAGCCCCAGCATTTT
J gene: TRBJ2-2; D gene: TRBD1; clone size: -; V gene: TRBV6-4; CDR3 protein: CASTYDRATGELFF; CDR3 DNA: TGTGCCAGCACTTACGACAGGGCCACCGGGGAGCTGTTTTTT
J gene: TRBJ2-3; D gene: -; clone size: -; V gene: TRBV5-3; CDR3 protein: CARSLVGDRVERAGGLF; CDR3 DNA: TGTGCCAGAAGCTTGGTAGGGGACAGGGTGGAAAGGGCGGGAGGCCTTTTT
J gene: TRBJ2-4; D gene: TRBD1; clone size: -; V gene: TRBV6-1; CDR3 protein: CASSGTGGGNIQYF; CDR3 DNA: TGTGCCAGCAGTGGGACAGGGGGCGGTAACATTCAGTACTTC
J gene: TRBJ1-1; D gene: TRBD1; clone size: few; V gene: TRBV5-1; CDR3 protein: CASSTGQGENTEAFF; CDR3 DNA: TGCGCCAGCAGCACGGGACAGGGGGAGAACACTGAAGCTTTCTTT
J gene: TRBJ2-7; D gene: TRBD1; clone size: -; V gene: TRBV14; CDR3 protein: CASSRPGQGYEQYF; CDR3 DNA: TGTGCCAGCAGCCGACCGGGACAGGGATACGAGCAGTACTTC
J gene: TRBJ1-4; D gene: -; clone size: -; V gene: TRBV5-1; CDR3 protein: CASSLEGRGFEKLFF; CDR3 DNA: TGCGCCAGCAGCTTGGAAGGCCGCGGGTTTGAAAAACTGTTTTTT
J gene: TRBJ1-5; D gene: -; clone size: -; V gene: TRBV4-1; CDR3 protein: CASSLGQGGQPQHF; CDR3 DNA: TGCGCCAGCAGCCTGGGGCAGGGCGGCCAGCCCCAGCATTTT
J gene: TRBJ2-1; D gene: TRBD1; clone size: -; V gene: TRBV7-9; CDR3 protein: CASSLGTGVVYNEQFF; CDR3 DNA: TGTGCCAGCAGCTTGGGGACAGGGGTGGTATACAATGAGCAGTTCTTC
J gene: TRBJ2-5; D gene: -; clone size: -; V gene: TRBV13; CDR3 protein: CASSQRAVQETQYF; CDR3 DNA: TGTGCCAGCAGCCAAAGAGCCGTCCAAGAGACCCAGTACTTC
J gene: TRBJ1-1; D gene: TRBD1; clone size: -; V gene: TRBV6-6; CDR3 protein: CASSSFAGRGAEAFF; CDR3 DNA: TGTGCCAGCAGTTCTTTCGCGGGCAGGGGGGCTGAAGCTTTCTTT
J gene: TRBJ1-5; D gene: -; clone size: -; V gene: TRBV15; CDR3 protein: CATSSSARQRNQPQHF; CDR3 DNA: TGTGCCACCAGCAGTTCCGCAAGACAACGCAATCAGCCCCAGCATTTT
J gene: TRBJ1-3; D gene: -; clone size: -; V gene: TRBV7-9; CDR3 protein: CASSTRVLSGNTIYF; CDR3 DNA: TGTGCCAGCAGCACCAGGGTGCTCTCTGGAAACACCATATATTTT
J gene: TRBJ1-5; D gene: TRBD1; clone size: -; V gene: TRBV2; CDR3 protein: CASSLGQGAYNQPQHF; CDR3 DNA: TGTGCCAGCAGTTTGGGACAGGGTGCATACAATCAGCCCCAGCATTTT
J gene: TRBJ1-1; D gene: TRBD1; clone size: -; V gene: TRBV19; CDR3 protein: CASRRTGENTEAFF; CDR3 DNA: TGTGCCAGTAGACGTACAGGGGAGAACACTGAAGCTTTCTTT
J gene: TRBJ1-3; D gene: TRBD1; clone size: -; V gene: TRBV11-2; CDR3 protein: CASSSTGMGKGNTIYF; CDR3 DNA: TGTGCCAGCAGCTCGACAGGGATGGGGAAGGGAAACACCATATATTTT
J gene: TRBJ2-1; D gene: TRBD2; clone size: -; V gene: TRBV19; CDR3 protein: CASSSTSGRVLGGYNEQFF; CDR3 DNA: TGTGCCAGTAGCTCGACTAGCGGGAGGGTTTTAGGAGGGTACAATGAGCAGTTCTTC
J gene: TRBJ1-4; D gene: -; clone size: -; V gene: TRBV5-1; CDR3 protein: CASSARGPVLYEKLFF; CDR3 DNA: TGCGCCAGCAGCGCCCGTGGGCCAGTGCTATATGAAAAACTGTTTTTT
J gene: TRBJ2-3; D gene: -; clone size: once; V gene: TRBV2; CDR3 protein: CASSYREGPDTQYF; CDR3 DNA: TGTGCCAGCAGCTACAGGGAAGGCCCAGATACGCAGTATTTT
J gene: TRBJ2-3; D gene: -; clone size: -; V gene: TRBV18; CDR3 protein: CASSPLPGVSTDTQYF; CDR3 DNA: TGTGCCAGCTCACCACTTCCGGGGGTATCCACAGATACGCAGTATTTT
J gene: TRBJ2-5; D gene: -; clone size: once; V gene: TRBV6-1; CDR3 protein: CASSPVAAQGAQYF; CDR3 DNA: TGTGCCAGCAGCCCGGTGGCTGCTCAAGGGGCCCAGTACTTC
J gene: TRBJ2-1; D gene: -; clone size: -; V gene: TRBV20-1; CDR3 protein: CSAIYSNQFF; CDR3 DNA: TGCAGTGCTATTTATAGCAATCAGTTCTTC
J gene: TRBJ2-7; D gene: TRBD1; clone size: -; V gene: TRBV5-1; CDR3 protein: CASSSLDRGYEQYF; CDR3 DNA: TGCGCCAGCAGCTCGCTAGACAGGGGCTACGAGCAGTACTTC
J gene: TRBJ1-4; D gene: -; clone size: once; V gene: TRBV6-1; CDR3 protein: CASSRSGEEKLFF; CDR3 DNA: TGTGCCAGCAGTCGGTCAGGGGAGGAAAAACTGTTTTTT
J gene: TRBJ2-7; D gene: TRBD1; clone size: -; V gene: TRBV19; CDR3 protein: CASSLHPPTGTTYEQYF; CDR3 DNA: TGTGCCAGTAGTCTGCATCCCCCGACAGGGACCACCTACGAGCAGTACTTC
J gene: TRBJ1-2; D gene: -; clone size: -; V gene: TRBV30; CDR3 protein: CAWSEENRSFNYGYTF; CDR3 DNA: TGTGCCTGGAGTGAAGAAAACAGGAGCTTTAACTATGGCTACACCTTC
J gene: TRBJ2-5; D gene: -; clone size: -; V gene: TRBV28; CDR3 protein: CASSSGLGEQYF; CDR3 DNA: TGTGCCAGCAGTTCCGGGCTTGGGGAGCAGTACTTC
J gene: TRBJ1-4; D gene: -; clone size: once; V gene: TRBV7-9; CDR3 protein: CASSPPPGRGWDEKLFF; CDR3 DNA: TGTGCCAGCAGCCCACCGCCAGGGAGGGGATGGGATGAAAAACTGTTTTTT
J gene: TRBJ2-7; D gene: TRBD1; clone size: -; V gene: TRBV27; CDR3 protein: CASSNFRQGLYEQYF; CDR3 DNA: TGTGCCAGCAGCAATTTCCGACAGGGTCTATACGAGCAGTACTTC
J gene: TRBJ2-3; D gene: TRBD2; clone size: once; V gene: TRBV9; CDR3 protein: CASSPHLAGGLGSTDTQYF; CDR3 DNA: TGTGCCAGCAGCCCTCATCTAGCGGGAGGGCTTGGAAGCACAGATACGCAGTATTTT
J gene: TRBJ2-1; D gene: TRBD2; clone size: -; V gene: TRBV5-1; CDR3 protein: CASSRSGGHREGDEQFF; CDR3 DNA: TGCGCCAGCAGCAGAAGCGGGGGCCACAGAGAGGGCGATGAGCAGTTCTTC